This T cell receptor (beta chain) emerged from a study of blood T cell repertoires in COVID-19. Study details: Specimens from acute and convalescent COVID-19 originated in the United States, Italy and Spain. PBMCs, B-cell-depleted T cells, or T cells were the source of the cDNA or gDNA that made up the material.

A single count supports this clone. How the authors handled the data: Estimates of nucleated cell counts were drawn from the amplification of reference gene primers. Measured with immunoSEQ multiplex PCR; TCRdb has only the in-frame clones, and not every one. For V, J and clone size, that table is used; D and trimming come from the DNA. Of tens of thousands of clones in the sample, 92% are singletons; the top ten hold 30% to 40%. The sequence came from a man aged 65 to 85 with active COVID-19. Sequences were obtained from peripheral blood.

CDR3 sequence: CASSQERQGQETQYF. In DNA, the CDR3 is TGTGCCAGCAGCCAAGAAAGACAGGGCCAAGAGACCCAGTACTTC. The chain employs TRBV4-2 and TRBJ2-5; 7 bases map to TRBD1. The V gene end was trimmed by 0 bases and the J gene end by 1 base; junction bases not matched to a gene: 2. This CDR3 has 15 amino acids. CDR1 is LGHNA and CDR2 is YNFKEQ in the germline V gene.